This TCR beta chain was found in a study of OX40 agonist ivuxolimab in advanced cancers. Background for the entire study: The costimulatory receptor OX40 (CD134) was targeted by ivuxolimab, a fully human IgG2 agonistic monoclonal antibody. Intravenous ivuxolimab was administered to patients every 2 weeks at six dose levels: 0.01, 0.1, 0.3, 1.5, 3 and 10 mg/kg. Of the approximately 50 dose-escalation patients, hepatocellular carcinoma was present in roughly 19, melanoma in about 15, renal cell carcinoma in 9 and head and neck cancer in 9. The dose-escalation cohort was almost 85% male with a mean age of about 54 years, ranging from about 23 to 85. Patients were allowed to have had prior anti-PD-1, anti-PD-L1 or anti-CTLA-4 therapy, and around 40% of the dose-escalation patients had previously received checkpoint inhibitors. Partial responses occurred in three dose-escalation patients: two with cutaneous melanoma and one with hepatocellular carcinoma. Peripheral TCRbeta sequencing was intended to test whether TCR sequence diversity was altered and clonal T-cell expansion was caused by ivuxolimab. The paper reports the monotherapy dose-escalation portion (N of about 54 patients) of the phase I ivuxolimab trial. Beyond this particular receptor, the publication reports: Low levels of normalized T-cell clonal expansion were also shown by some nonresponding patients. Clonal expansion of both CD4+ and CD8+ blood T cells was observed from baseline to week 6 at doses 0.1 to 3.0 mg/kg. The antigen specificity of the peripheral T cells that underwent clonal expansion was not determined. After ivuxolimab, more expanded clones were found on average in CD8+ T cells than in CD4+ T cells. Partial responders in the 0.1-3.0 mg/kg groups had among the lowest normalized peripheral clonal expansion, especially among CD8+ T cells.

On this clone itself: This clone's antigen is unknown. No base qualities exist here, and no much larger clone lies one base off it.

The trial excluded patients who had a history of autoimmune disease or were on systemic immunosuppression. In every dose cohort, peripheral blood was drawn for TCR sequencing at baseline, cycle 4 day 1, and cycle 7 day 1. Samples came from an open-label, multicenter, first-in-human phase I dose-escalation trial of ivuxolimab. Adults with locally advanced or metastatic head and neck squamous cell, hepatocellular, melanoma or renal cell carcinoma were enrolled in the trial. Before TCR sequencing, CD4+ T cells and CD8+ T cells from peripheral blood were sorted into separate populations. To sequence the TCRbeta CDR3 region, genomic DNA was isolated from the sorted cells. The immunoSEQ Assay was used to sequence the TCRbeta CDR3 regions. Drawn from immuneACCESS, this table holds only the in-frame rearrangements with V and J called that TCRdb kept. Clones are partly lost; checked studies trace under half to an unresolved V gene and leave the rest unexplained. The sample table records some 55,000 clones; approximately 80% of these occur just once. The ten largest account for less than 4.5% of the sample.

Inclusive of the bounding cysteine and phenylalanine, the CDR3 is 19 residues long. The kept DNA is CDR3 alone, 57 bases in frame from the first base. CDR1 SEHNR and CDR2 FQNEAQ are derived from the germline V gene (reference sequence). V and J are truncated by 5 bases and 4 bases respectively, leaving an intervening sequence of 29 bases. This receptor was identified in an adult with an advanced solid tumor such as melanoma, head and neck, liver or kidney cancer. Sequenced material: CD4+ or CD8+ T cells sorted from blood, taken in a trial of the OX40 agonist ivuxolimab. This chain joins TRBV7-9 to TRBJ1-1; a confident D gene designation cannot be given. The DNA reads TGTGCCAGCAGCCAAGGGTACATTGTCACTCGTGGGGAGCCCACTGAAGCTTTCTTT. Translated, it gives CASSQGYIVTRGEPTEAFF. Joined to the reference TRBV7-9 and TRBJ1-1 proteins, this CDR3 gives the full variable domain: DTGVSQNPRHKITKRGQNVTFRCDPISEHNRLYWYRQTLGQGPEFLTYFQNEAQLEKSRLLSDRFSAERPKGSFSTLEIQRTEQGDSAMYLCASSQGYIVTRGEPTEAFFGQGTRLTVV.